The 14 T cell receptor beta chains below all came from one sample that was sequenced in a study of breast tumors, draining lymph nodes, adjacent tissues. The lymph nodes were axillary draining lymph nodes from breast cancer patients. TCRdb re-analysed the multiplex PCR reads in MiXCR, keeping a single row per CDR3 protein. The top ten hold roughly 1.3% of the sample, which has 100,000 or so distinct CDR3 sequences, about 20% seen once. The sequencing input was axillary lymph node tissue. These receptors originate from a female donor with breast cancer. Some clones in this sample may be carry-over from other donors' samples.

This clonotype has at least ten counts. The chain has TRBV15 and TRBJ1-5; D remains unclear. The V end was cut by 0 bases, the J end by 0 bases, with 9 bases between. The CDR3 contains 16 residues. Germline V CDR1 and CDR2: LNHNV, YYDKDF (reference sequence). As DNA, the CDR3 is TGTGCCACCAGCAGAGAAATGGTGATTAGCAATCAGCCCCAGCATTTT. Translation gives CATSREMVISNQPQHF.

This clonotype was counted at least ten times. The CDR3 protein is CSARPGGRNGGTQYF. For the CDR3, the DNA is TGCAGTGCTCGCCCGGGGGGGAGGAATGGAGGTACGCAGTATTTT. V is TRBV20-1 and J is TRBJ2-3, with 8 bases fitting TRBD2. The CDR3 length is 15 residues. Germline CDR1 is DFQATT and CDR2 is SNEGSKA (reference sequence). Trimming at V came to 5 bases and at J to 8 bases, leaving 15 bases not matched to a gene.

Many counts were recorded for this clonotype. The chain has TRBV5-1 and TRBJ2-2; no clear D gene. V dropped 4 bases and J dropped 1 base, with 8 bases sitting between them. The germline V gene has CDR1 SGHRS and CDR2 YFSETQ. The CDR3 extends over 14 amino acids. Here the CDR3 DNA reads TGCGCCAGCAGCCAGCTCGTGAACACCGGGGAGCTGTTTTTT. It yields the protein CASSQLVNTGELFF. The full variable domain, in which reference TRBV5-1 and TRBJ2-2 provide the parts outside the CDR3, is KAGVTQTPRYLIKTRGQQVTLSCSPISGHRSVSWYQQTPGQGLQFLFEYFSETQRNKGNFPGRFSGRQFSNSRSEMNVSTLELGDSALYLCASSQLVNTGELFFGEGSRLTVL.

Worth noting for this clonotype: This may stem from a read error, because a much larger clone lies one nucleotide away. The chain uses TRBV20-1 and TRBJ2-2, with D possibly being TRBD1 or TRBD2 (5 bases each). Trimming stripped 7 bases from V and 6 bases from J, with 30 bases between. The CDR3 runs 18 residues. Looked up from germline, CDR1 is DFQATT and CDR2 is SNEGSKA (reference sequence). CDR3 protein: CSVSARGRANTNPGELFF. In nucleotides, the CDR3 is TGCAGTGTTAGCGCTAGGGGCAGGGCGAACACGAATCCCGGGGAGCTGTTTTTT.

This clonotype has a count of ten or more. The J gene is TRBJ2-7, the V gene TRBV5-1; TRBD1 might be the D (5 bases). CDR3 length: 15 amino acids. Per the germline V gene, CDR1 is SGHRS and CDR2 is YFSETQ. The ends were cut back, 0 bases at V and 3 bases at J, with 13 bases in the middle. CDR3 DNA sequence: TGCGCCAGCAGCTTGGACAGGTACCCAAACTACGAGCAGTACTTC. Translating it yields CASSLDRYPNYEQYF.

This clonotype has ten or more counts. This chain links TRBV4-1 with TRBJ1-2; 9 bases align to TRBD1. V lost 4 bases, J lost 6 bases, and 3 bases stayed unmatched. The length of the CDR3 is 13 residues. The germline CDR1 and CDR2 sequences are MGHRA and YSYEKL. The CDR3 region has the DNA TGCGCCAGCAGCCTCGGGACAGGGCATGGCTACACCTTC. Amino acid sequence: CASSLGTGHGYTF.

CDR3 in DNA: TGTGCCAGTAGTATAGTAACAGGGCAAACGATCTCCTACAATGAGCAGTTCTTC. The encoded protein is CASSIVTGQTISYNEQFF. The chain links TRBV19 to TRBJ2-1; D is possibly TRBD1 (6 bases). Looked up from germline, CDR1 is LNHDA and CDR2 is SQIVND (reference sequence). CDR3 size: 18 residues. V dropped 1 base and J dropped 0 bases, with 16 bases sitting between them.

This clonotype was found many times. V and J are TRBV7-2 and TRBJ2-7; 7 bases agree with TRBD1. Germline trimming cut 5 bases from V and 1 base from J; bases unmatched to any gene: 8. Germline V gene sequence: CDR1 SGHTA, CDR2 FQGNSA. The CDR3 loop spans 15 amino acids. The CDR3: CASSPSRQGSYEQYF. The CDR3 nucleotides are TGTGCCAGCAGCCCTTCCAGACAGGGATCCTACGAGCAGTACTTC.

This clonotype was recorded many times. This rearrangement joins TRBV7-8 to TRBJ2-1; 8 bases are shared with TRBD2. Trimming at V came to 7 bases and at J to 2 bases, leaving 13 bases not matched to a gene. Germline-derived CDR1 and CDR2 are SGHVS and FQNEAQ. This CDR3 region has 17 residues. CDR3 in amino acids: CASTPVAGSHPYNEQFF. The DNA of the CDR3 is TGTGCCAGCACCCCGGTAGCGGGGAGTCATCCCTACAATGAGCAGTTCTTC.

Comments on this clonotype: It may be a read error: a sequence one base away is much more abundant. The chain is built from TRBV6-6 and TRBJ2-7, with D unclear. Germline CDR1 MNHNY, CDR2 SVGAGI (reference sequence). The ends were cut back, 0 bases at V and 7 bases at J, with 22 bases in the middle. CDR3 length equals 17 residues. The CDR3 reads CASSYSSKVGSYNEQYF. The DNA for the CDR3 is TGTGCCAGCAGTTACTCGAGTAAAGTGGGATCCTACAATGAGCAGTACTTC.

This clonotype has only a few counts. CDR3 sequence reads: CASSEVLDNSYNEQFF. DNA for the CDR3: TGTGCCAGCAGTGAAGTGCTGGACAACTCCTACAATGAGCAGTTCTTC. The chain is built from TRBV6-1 and TRBJ2-1; D perhaps matches TRBD1 (5 bases). This CDR3 is 16 amino acids long. Trimming stripped 1 base from V and 0 bases from J, with 10 bases between. Looked up from germline, CDR1 is MNHNS and CDR2 is SASEGT.

For this clonotype: It may be a read error: a sequence one base away is much more abundant. This chain links TRBV7-9 with TRBJ2-5; D not resolved. Germline V gene lookup returns CDR1 SEHNR and CDR2 FQNEAQ (reference sequence). The CDR3 covers 15 residues. The CDR3 bases are TGTGCCTGCAGCCCGAAGAGTGCGAGCCAAGAGACCCAGTACTTC. Its translation: CACSPKSASQETQYF.

The rearrangement joins TRBV27 to TRBJ1-6; a weak D match, TRBD1 (6 bases). Germline CDR1 reads MNHEY; CDR2 reads SMNVEV (reference sequence). CDR3 length equals 16 residues. Trimming removed 0 bases from V and 6 bases from J, with 12 bases in between. CDR3 region: CASSLSVEQGNSPLHF. In DNA, the CDR3 is TGTGCCAGCAGTTTATCGGTTGAACAGGGTAATTCACCCCTCCACTTT.

V and J are TRBV3-1 and TRBJ2-2, with TRBD2 identical over 7 bases. V shed 6 bases, J shed 5 bases, and the junction held 9 bases outside the gene matches. This CDR3 has 15 amino acids. Germline CDR1 and CDR2: LGHDT and YNNKEL (reference sequence). CDR3 sequence (DNA): TGTGCCAGCAGTTTTGTACTAGCGACGACCGGGGAGCTGTTTTTT. Translating gives CASSFVLATTGELFF.